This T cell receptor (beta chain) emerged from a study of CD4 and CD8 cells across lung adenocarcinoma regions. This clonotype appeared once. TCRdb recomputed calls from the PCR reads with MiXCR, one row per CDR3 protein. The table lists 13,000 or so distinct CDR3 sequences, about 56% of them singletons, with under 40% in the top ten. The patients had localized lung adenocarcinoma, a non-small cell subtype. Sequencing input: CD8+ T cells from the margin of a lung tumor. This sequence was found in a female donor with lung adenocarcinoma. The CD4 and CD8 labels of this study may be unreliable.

This CDR3 reads CASSDPGDTGELFF. The DNA of the CDR3 is TGCGCCAGCAGTGATCCAGGGGACACCGGGGAGCTGTTTTTT. The rearrangement joins TRBV10-1 to TRBJ2-2; D is possibly TRBD1 (6 bases). Germline-derived CDR1 and CDR2 are WNHNN and SYGVQD (reference sequence). Between the trimmed V and J ends, which lost 3 bases and 3 bases, there was a span of 8 bases. CDR3 length: 14 residues.